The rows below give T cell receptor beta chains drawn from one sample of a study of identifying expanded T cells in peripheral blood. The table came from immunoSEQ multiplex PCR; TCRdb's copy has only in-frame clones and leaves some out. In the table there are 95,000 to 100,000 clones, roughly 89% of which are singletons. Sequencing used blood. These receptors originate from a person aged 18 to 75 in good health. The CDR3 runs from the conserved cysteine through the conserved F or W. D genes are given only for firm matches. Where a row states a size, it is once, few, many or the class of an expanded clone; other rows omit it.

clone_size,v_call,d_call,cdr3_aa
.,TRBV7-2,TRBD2,CASSTLAGGNRETQYF
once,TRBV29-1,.,CSVAGVYEQYF
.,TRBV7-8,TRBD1,CASSLLGTGYQPQHF
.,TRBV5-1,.,CASSLQRGAGEKLFF
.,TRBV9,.,CASSVELASSEQFF
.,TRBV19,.,CASSIDHPSNVLTF
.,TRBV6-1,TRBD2,CASRTSGSTDTQYF
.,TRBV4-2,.,CASSGPQGATGNTIYF
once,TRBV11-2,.,CASSRIMVGTDTQYF
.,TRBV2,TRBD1,CASSRTGRAEAFF
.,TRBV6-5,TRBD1,CASQPAQGDSPLHF
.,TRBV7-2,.,CASSLSPGSRAFF
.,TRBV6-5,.,CASTASLSYNEQFF
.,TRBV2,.,CASYGGLWMGYTF
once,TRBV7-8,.,CASSPGGPGNYGYTF
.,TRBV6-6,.,CASSRETNYGYTF
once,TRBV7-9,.,CASSPQDSYNEQFF
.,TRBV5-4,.,CASSTGRLDKNEQFF
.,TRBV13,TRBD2,CASSTAGDTYNEQFF
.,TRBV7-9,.,CASSRSRGFGEKLFF
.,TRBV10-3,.,CAISAVANDNEQFF
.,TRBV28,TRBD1,CASSTPTGGPGVPNQPQHF
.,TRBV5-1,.,CASSLPAGYEQYF
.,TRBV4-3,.,CASSQGGGAQGNEKLFF
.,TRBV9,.,CASSVATGNSYEQYF
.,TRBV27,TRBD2,CASTSSWGGSYNEQFF
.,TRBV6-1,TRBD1,CASSRPGQGNQPQHF
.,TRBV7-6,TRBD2,CASSLGAGGYNEQFF
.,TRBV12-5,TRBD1,CASGLPVIGTGSTDTQYF